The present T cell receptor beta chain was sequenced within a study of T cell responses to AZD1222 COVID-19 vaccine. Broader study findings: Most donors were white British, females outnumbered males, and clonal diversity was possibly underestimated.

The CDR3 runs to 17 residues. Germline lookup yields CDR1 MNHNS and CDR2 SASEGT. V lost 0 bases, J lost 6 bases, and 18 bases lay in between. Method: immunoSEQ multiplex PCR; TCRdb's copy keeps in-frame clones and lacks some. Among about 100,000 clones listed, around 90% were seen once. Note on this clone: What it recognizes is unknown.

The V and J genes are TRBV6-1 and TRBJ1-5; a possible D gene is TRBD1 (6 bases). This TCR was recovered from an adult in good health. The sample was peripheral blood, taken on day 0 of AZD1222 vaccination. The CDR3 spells CASSEAHEGVGGQPQHF. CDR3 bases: TGTGCCAGCAGTGAAGCGCATGAGGGGGTGGGGGGTCAGCCCCAGCATTTT.